Sequencing of this TCR beta chain was carried out in a study of blood T cells in healthy people across ages. Study information: Template switching captured about one barcoded beta molecule per two T cells.

Together with a sample-barcoded 5' primer, a J-beta primer mix was included in a second PCR lasting roughly 6 to 12 cycles. TCRdb independently ran MiXCR on the 5' RACE reads; one entry per CDR3 protein. The repertoire consists of about 800,000 distinct CDR3 sequences, with 55% to 75% occurring once and the leading ten covering over 20%. This clonotype occurred once. Germline values: CDR1 DFQATT, CDR2 SNEGSKA (reference sequence). The CDR3 has 14 residues. V lost 6 bases, J lost 2 bases, and 9 bases stayed unmatched. V and J are TRBV20-1 and TRBJ1-1, with 7 positions matching TRBD1. The receptor comes from a man younger than 40 in good health. What was sequenced was blood. CDR3 residues: CSAPGQTFNTEAFF. CDR3 nucleotide sequence: TGCAGTGCCCCGGGACAGACGTTTAACACTGAAGCTTTCTTT.